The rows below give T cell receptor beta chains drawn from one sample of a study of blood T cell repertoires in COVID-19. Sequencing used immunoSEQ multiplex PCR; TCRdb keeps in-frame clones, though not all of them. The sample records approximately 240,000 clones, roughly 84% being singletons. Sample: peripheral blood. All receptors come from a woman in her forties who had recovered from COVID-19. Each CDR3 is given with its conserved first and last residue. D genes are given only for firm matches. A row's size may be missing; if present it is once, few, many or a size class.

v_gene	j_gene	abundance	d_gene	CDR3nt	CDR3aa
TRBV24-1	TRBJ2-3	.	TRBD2	TGTGCCACCAGTGATCCATCTAGCGGGGGCGGCAAAGATACGCAGTATTTT	CATSDPSSGGGKDTQYF
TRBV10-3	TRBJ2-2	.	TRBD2	TGTGCCATCAGTGGCTTTAAACTAGCGGGGGCGAACACCGGGAGCGAGCTGTTTTTT	CAISGFKLAGANTGSELFF
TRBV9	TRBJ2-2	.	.	TGTGCCAGCAGCGTAGGAGGGCGCTCGAACACCGGGGAGCTGTTTTTT	CASSVGGRSNTGELFF
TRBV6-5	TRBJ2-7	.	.	TGTGCCAGCAGTTACGCAGACCGGCTGGGAGATTACGAGCAGTACTTC	CASSYADRLGDYEQYF
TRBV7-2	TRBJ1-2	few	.	TGTGCCAGCAGCTGGTTACACCAGGACTATGGCTACACCTTC	CASSWLHQDYGYTF
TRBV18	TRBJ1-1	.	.	TGTGCCAGCTCACCAAATCCACAGGGCCTGAACACTGAAGCTTTCTTT	CASSPNPQGLNTEAFF
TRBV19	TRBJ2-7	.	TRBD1	TGTGCCAGTAATACCCCCAAGGGACAGGGCTTGAACGAGCAGTACTTC	CASNTPKGQGLNEQYF
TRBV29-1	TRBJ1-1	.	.	TGCAGCGCTGGACCTTCGGGGGCTGAAGCTTTCTTT	CSAGPSGAEAFF
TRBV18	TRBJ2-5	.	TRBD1	TGTGCCAGCTCAACTGGGACAGCGCAAGAGACCCAGTACTTC	CASSTGTAQETQYF
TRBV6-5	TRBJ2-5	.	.	TGTGCCAGCAGTTATCTTCGGCAGGGGGGAGAGACCCAGTACTTC	CASSYLRQGGETQYF
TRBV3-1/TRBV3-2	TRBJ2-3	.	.	TGTGCCAGCAGCCAGACAGGCACAGATACGCAGTATTTT	CASSQTGTDTQYF
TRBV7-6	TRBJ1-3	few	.	TGTGCCAGCAGCCGTATCATTGGGGCAACTGGAAACACCATATATTTT	CASSRIIGATGNTIYF
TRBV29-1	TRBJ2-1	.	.	TGCAGCGTTGAAGATCCCAGGCTTTACAATGAGCAGTTCTTC	CSVEDPRLYNEQFF
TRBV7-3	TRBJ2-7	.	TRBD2	TGTGCCAGCAGCATCAGCGGGGGCAGTAACTACGAGCAGTACTTC	CASSISGGSNYEQYF
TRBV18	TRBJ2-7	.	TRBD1	TGTGCCAGCTCACCGGGGACAGCTAACTACGAGCAGTACTTC	CASSPGTANYEQYF
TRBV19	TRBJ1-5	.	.	.	CASTSGTAGNQPQHF
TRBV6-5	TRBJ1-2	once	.	TGTGCCAGCAGGCCCGCGTGGGGCTCTAACTATGGCTACACCTTC	CASRPAWGSNYGYTF
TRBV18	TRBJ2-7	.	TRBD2	TGTGCCAGCTCTCTAGATTCGTCGGGGGCGACTAGCGACGGGCAGTACTTC	CASSLDSSGATSDGQYF
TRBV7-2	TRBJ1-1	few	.	TGTGCCAGCAGCTCACGGGGTGGCACTGAAGCTTTCTTT	CASSSRGGTEAFF
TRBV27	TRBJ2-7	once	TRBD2	TGTGCCAGCAGTTCACTAGCGGGGGGGTCCTACGAGCAGTACTTC	CASSSLAGGSYEQYF
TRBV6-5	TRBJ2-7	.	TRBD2	TGTGCCAGCAGTTACTCGAAAGCGGGGACCTACGAGCAGTACTTC	CASSYSKAGTYEQYF
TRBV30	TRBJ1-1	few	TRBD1	TGTGCCTGGACAAAACAGGGGGCGCAAGCTTTCTTT	CAWTKQGAQAFF
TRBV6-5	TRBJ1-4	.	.	TGTGCCAGCAGTTACAGTAGCGTGGATGAAAAACTGTTTTTT	CASSYSSVDEKLFF
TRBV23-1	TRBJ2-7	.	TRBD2	TGCGCCAGCAGTCAATCTACGATACTAGCGGGGGGGCTCTACGAGCAGTACTTC	CASSQSTILAGGLYEQYF
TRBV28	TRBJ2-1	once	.	TGTGCCAGCAGTCCTACCGGGACAGAGCAGTTCTTC	CASSPTGTEQFF
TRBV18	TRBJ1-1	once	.	TGTGCCAGCTCCCAGGTACAGGGAGACACTGAAGCTTTCTTT	CASSQVQGDTEAFF
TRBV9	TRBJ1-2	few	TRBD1	TGTGCCAGCAGCGTAGATAGGACAGGGGTCGGCTACACCTTC	CASSVDRTGVGYTF
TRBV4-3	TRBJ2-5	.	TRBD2	TGCGCCAGCAGCCAAGTACTAGCGGGGGGGCAAGAGACCCAGTACTTC	CASSQVLAGGQETQYF
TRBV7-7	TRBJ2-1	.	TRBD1	TGTGCTAGCACCCCGGGACAGGGGGCCGGTGAGCAGTTCTTC	CASTPGQGAGEQFF
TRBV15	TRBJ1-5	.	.	TGTGCCACCAGCAGAGGAGGTGAAAATCAGCCCCAGCATTTT	CATSRGGENQPQHF
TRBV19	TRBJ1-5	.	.	TGTGCCAGTATCAAGGGAGGGGATAATCAGCCCCAGCATTTT	CASIKGGDNQPQHF
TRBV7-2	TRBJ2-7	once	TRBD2	TGTGCCAGCAGCTCTGGACTAGGGCACTACGAGCAGTACTTC	CASSSGLGHYEQYF
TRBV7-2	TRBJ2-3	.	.	TGTGCCAGCAGCTTAGGTCGGAGCACAGATACGCAGTATTTT	CASSLGRSTDTQYF
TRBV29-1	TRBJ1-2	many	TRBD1	TGCAGCGCAGTACAGGGGGCGGGTGGCTACACCTTC	CSAVQGAGGYTF
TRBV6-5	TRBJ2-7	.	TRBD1	TGTGCCAGCAGTTACTCTCCGGGACAGGGTTACGAGCAGTACTTC	CASSYSPGQGYEQYF
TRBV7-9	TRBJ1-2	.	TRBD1	TGTGCCAGCAGCCCCTCTGTTACAGGGGGCTATGGCTACACCTTC	CASSPSVTGGYGYTF
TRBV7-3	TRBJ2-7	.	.	TGTGCCAGCAGCTTAACGGCAGGGCCTTACGAGCAGTACTTC	CASSLTAGPYEQYF
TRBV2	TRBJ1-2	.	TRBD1	TGTGCCAGCAGAAAGACAGGGGGCCTCCATTATGGCTACACCTTC	CASRKTGGLHYGYTF
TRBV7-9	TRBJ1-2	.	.	TGTGCCAGCAGCTTGGTCACGGGAGACTATGGCTACACCTTC	CASSLVTGDYGYTF
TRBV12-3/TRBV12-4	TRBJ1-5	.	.	TGTGCCAGCAGTTTGACAGGCAATCAGCCCCAGCATTTT	CASSLTGNQPQHF
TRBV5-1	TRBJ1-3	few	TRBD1	TGCGCCAGCAGTTCCACAGGGGGCGGTGGAAACACCATATATTTT	CASSSTGGGGNTIYF
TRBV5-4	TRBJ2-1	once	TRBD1	TGTGCCAGCAGCAAACCGGGACAGGGGGCAGACAATGAGCAGTTCTTC	CASSKPGQGADNEQFF
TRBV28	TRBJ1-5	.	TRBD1	TGTGCCAGCAGTTCTCGGCGGTCGACAGGGATCGATCAGCCCCAGCATTTT	CASSSRRSTGIDQPQHF
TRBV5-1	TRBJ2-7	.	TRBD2	TGCGCCAGCAGTTCTAGCGGGACTTCCTACGAGCAGTACTTC	CASSSSGTSYEQYF
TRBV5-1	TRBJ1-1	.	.	TGCGCCAGCAGCTTGGCCGAGCTAGTCCTGGGCACTGAAGCTTTCTTT	CASSLAELVLGTEAFF
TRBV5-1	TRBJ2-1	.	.	TGCGCCAGCAGCCCTCAAACTAGCAATGAGCAGTTCTTC	CASSPQTSNEQFF
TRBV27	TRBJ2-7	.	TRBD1	TGTGCCAGCAGGAATACAGGGGATTCCTACGAGCAGTACTTC	CASRNTGDSYEQYF
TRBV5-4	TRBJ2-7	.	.	TGTGCCAGCAGCCAGGACCAGGGTCTCTACGAGCAGTACTTC	CASSQDQGLYEQYF
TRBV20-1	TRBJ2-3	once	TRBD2	TGCAGTGCTAGTGTAGCGGGGGGGCAGTCTTGGACAGATACGCAGTATTTT	CSASVAGGQSWTDTQYF
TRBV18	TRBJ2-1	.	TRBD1	TGTGCCAGCTCACCACCTGGACAGGCCACATACAATGAGCAGTTCTTC	CASSPPGQATYNEQFF
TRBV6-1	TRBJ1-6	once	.	TGTGCCAGCAGTGAGGACAGCAACTCACCCCTCCACTTT	CASSEDSNSPLHF
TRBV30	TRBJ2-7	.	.	TGTGCCTGGAGTCGAGGCTCCTACGAGCAGTACTTC	CAWSRGSYEQYF
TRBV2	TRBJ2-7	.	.	TGTGCCAGCAGCCAGCGGGTTGAGGGGTCCGAGCAGTACTTC	CASSQRVEGSEQYF
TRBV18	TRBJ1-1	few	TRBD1	TGTGCCAGCTCACCACCACAGGGGGCCGGCACTGAAGCTTTCTTT	CASSPPQGAGTEAFF
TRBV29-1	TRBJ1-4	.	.	TGCAGCGTGACAGGAGCGATAGATGAAAAACTGTTTTTT	CSVTGAIDEKLFF
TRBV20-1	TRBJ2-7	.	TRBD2	TGCAGTGCTAGTGTGGCTAGCGGGATATACGAGCAGTACTTC	CSASVASGIYEQYF
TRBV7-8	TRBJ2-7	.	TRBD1	TGTGCCAGCAGCTTCCGGGACAGGGGCTACGAGCAGTACTTC	CASSFRDRGYEQYF